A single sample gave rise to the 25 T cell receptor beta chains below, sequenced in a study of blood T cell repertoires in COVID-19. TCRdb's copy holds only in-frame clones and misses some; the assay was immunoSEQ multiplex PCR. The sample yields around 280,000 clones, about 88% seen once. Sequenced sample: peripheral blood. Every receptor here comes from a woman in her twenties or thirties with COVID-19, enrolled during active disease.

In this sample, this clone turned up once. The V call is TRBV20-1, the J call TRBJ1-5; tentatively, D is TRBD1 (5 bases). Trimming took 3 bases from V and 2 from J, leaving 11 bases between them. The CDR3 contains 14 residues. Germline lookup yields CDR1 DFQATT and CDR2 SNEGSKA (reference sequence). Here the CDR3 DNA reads TGCAGTGCTAGTATCAGGGTTGGCAATCAGCCCCAGCATTTT. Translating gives CSASIRVGNQPQHF.

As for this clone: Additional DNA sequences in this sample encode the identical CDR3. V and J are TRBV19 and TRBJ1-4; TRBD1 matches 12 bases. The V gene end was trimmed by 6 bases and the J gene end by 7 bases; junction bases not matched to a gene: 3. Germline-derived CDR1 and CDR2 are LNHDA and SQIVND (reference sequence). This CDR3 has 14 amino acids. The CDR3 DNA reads TGTGCCAGTAGCCGGGACAGGGGGCGTGAAAAACTGTTTTTT. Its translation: CASSRDRGREKLFF.

The CDR3 nucleotides are TGTGCCAGTAGGGACGGACAGGGGGCATCTCAGCCCCAGCATTTT. Translated: CASRDGQGASQPQHF. The chain has TRBV19 and TRBJ1-5, with 11 bases that match TRBD1. Germline trimming cut 6 bases from V and 6 bases from J; bases unmatched to any gene: 7. CDR1 and CDR2 from the germline V gene are LNHDA and SQIVND (reference sequence). The CDR3 is made up of 15 amino acids.

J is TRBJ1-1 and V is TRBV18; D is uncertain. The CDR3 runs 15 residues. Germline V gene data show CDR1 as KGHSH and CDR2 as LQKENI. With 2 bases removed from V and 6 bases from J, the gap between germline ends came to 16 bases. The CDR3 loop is CASSPVGGEWAEAFF. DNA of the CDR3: TGTGCCAGCTCACCAGTCGGCGGGGAGTGGGCTGAAGCTTTCTTT.

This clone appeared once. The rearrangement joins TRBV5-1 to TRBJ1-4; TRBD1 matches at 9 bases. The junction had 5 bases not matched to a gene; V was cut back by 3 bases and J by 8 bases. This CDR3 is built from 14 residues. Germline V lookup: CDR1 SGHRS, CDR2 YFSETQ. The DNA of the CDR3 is TGCGCCAGCAGCTCGGGACAGGGTAGCGAAAAACTGTTTTTT. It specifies CASSSGQGSEKLFF.

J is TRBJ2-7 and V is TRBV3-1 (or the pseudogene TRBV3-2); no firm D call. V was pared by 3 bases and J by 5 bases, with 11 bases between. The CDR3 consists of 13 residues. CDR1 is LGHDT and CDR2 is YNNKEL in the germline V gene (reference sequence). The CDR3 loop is CASSQLVRDEQYF. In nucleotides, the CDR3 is TGTGCCAGCAGCCAGTTGGTGCGCGACGAGCAGTACTTC.

CDR3 bases: TGTGCCAGCAGCCAGCGGGAGGGCCCCCACAATGAGCAGTTCTTC. Protein: CASSQREGPHNEQFF. This chain joins TRBV7-9 and TRBJ2-1; 10 bases match TRBD2. Germline-derived CDR1 and CDR2 are SEHNR and FQNEAQ (reference sequence). CDR3 length equals 15 residues. The junction had 6 bases not matched to a gene; V was cut back by 5 bases and J by 5 bases.

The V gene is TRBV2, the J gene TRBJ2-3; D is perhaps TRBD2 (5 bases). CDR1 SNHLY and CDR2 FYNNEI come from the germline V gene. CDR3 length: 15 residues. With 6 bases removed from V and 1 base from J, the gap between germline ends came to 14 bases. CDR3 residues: CASRGASVGTDTQYF. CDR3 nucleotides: TGTGCCAGCAGGGGAGCGTCGGTTGGCACAGATACGCAGTATTTT.

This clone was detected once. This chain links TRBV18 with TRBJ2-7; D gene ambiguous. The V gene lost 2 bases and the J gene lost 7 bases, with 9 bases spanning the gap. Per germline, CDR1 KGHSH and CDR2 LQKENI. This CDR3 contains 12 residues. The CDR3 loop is CASSPKEREQYF. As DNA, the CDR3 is TGTGCCAGCTCACCAAAAGAGAGGGAGCAGTACTTC.

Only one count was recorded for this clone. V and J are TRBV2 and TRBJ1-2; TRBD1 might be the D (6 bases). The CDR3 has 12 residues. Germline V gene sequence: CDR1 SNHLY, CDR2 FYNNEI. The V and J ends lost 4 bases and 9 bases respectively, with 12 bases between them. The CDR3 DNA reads TGTGCCAGCAGTGCGAACAGGGACAGCTACACCTTC. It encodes CASSANRDSYTF.

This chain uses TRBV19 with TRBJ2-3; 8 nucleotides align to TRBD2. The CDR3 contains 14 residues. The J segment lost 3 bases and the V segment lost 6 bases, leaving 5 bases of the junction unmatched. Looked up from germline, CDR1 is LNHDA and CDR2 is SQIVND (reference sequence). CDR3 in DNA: TGTGCCAGTAGAGCGGGAGCCTCTACAGATACGCAGTATTTT. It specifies CASRAGASTDTQYF.

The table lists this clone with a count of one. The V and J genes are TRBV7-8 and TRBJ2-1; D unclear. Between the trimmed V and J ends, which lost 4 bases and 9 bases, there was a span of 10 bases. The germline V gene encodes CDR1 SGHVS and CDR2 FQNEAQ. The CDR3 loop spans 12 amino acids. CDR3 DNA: TGTGCCAGCAGCTATTCCAGGCTTGAGCAGTTCTTC. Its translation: CASSYSRLEQFF.

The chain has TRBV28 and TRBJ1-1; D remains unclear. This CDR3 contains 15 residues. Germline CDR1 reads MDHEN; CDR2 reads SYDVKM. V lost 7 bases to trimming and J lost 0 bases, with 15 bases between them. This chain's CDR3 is CASIGSGSMNTEAFF. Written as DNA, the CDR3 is TGTGCCAGCATAGGTTCGGGTTCCATGAACACTGAAGCTTTCTTT. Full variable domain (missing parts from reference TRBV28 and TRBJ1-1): DVKVTQSSRYLVKRTGEKVFLECVQDMDHENMFWYRQDPGLGLRLIYFSYDVKMKEKGDIPEGYSVSREKKERFSLILESASTNQTSMYLCASIGSGSMNTEAFFGQGTRLTVV.

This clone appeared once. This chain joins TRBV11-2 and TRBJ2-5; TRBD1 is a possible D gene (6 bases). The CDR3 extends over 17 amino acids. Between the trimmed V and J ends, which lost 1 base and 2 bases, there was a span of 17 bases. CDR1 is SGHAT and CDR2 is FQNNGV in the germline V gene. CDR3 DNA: TGTGCCAGCAGCTTAGGAGGGTGGACAGCCGAACAAGAGACCCAGTACTTC. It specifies CASSLGGWTAEQETQYF. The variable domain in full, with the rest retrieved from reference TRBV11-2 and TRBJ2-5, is EAGVAQSPRYKIIEKRQSVAFWCNPISGHATLYWYQQILGQGPKLLIQFQNNGVVDDSQLPKDRFSAERLKGVDSTLKIQPAKLEDSAVYLCASSLGGWTAEQETQYFGPGTRLLVL.

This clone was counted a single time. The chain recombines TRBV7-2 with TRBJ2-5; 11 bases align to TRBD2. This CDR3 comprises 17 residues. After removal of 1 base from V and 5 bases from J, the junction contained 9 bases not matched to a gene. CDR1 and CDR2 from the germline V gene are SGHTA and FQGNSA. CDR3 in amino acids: CASSLESSGRTWETQYF. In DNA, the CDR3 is TGTGCCAGCAGCTTAGAGTCTAGCGGGAGGACCTGGGAGACCCAGTACTTC.

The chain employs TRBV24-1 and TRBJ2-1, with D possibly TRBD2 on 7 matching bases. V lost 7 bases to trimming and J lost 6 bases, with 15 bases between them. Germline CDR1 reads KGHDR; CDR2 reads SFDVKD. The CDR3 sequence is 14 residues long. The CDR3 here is CATRAGDYSNEQFF. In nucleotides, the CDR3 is TGTGCCACCAGGGCAGGGGACTACTCCAATGAGCAGTTCTTC.

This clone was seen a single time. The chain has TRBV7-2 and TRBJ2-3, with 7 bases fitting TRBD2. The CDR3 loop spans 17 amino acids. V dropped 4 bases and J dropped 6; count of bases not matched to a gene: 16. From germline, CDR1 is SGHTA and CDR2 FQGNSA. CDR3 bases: TGTGCCAGCAGCTCTCGTCCAGCGGGAACGGTTTTGGATACGCAGTATTTT. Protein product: CASSSRPAGTVLDTQYF.

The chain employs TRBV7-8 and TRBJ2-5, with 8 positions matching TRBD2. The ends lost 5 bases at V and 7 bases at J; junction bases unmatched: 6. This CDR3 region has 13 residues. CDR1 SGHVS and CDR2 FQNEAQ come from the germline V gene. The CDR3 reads CASSPGTSWTQYF. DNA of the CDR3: TGTGCCAGCAGCCCAGGGACTAGTTGGACCCAGTACTTC.

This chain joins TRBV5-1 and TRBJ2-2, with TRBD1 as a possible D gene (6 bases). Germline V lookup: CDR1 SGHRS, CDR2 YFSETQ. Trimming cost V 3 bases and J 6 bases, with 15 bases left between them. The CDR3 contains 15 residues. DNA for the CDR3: TGCGCCAGCAGCTCCCTAGGACAGATTTCCGGGGAGCTGTTTTTT. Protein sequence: CASSSLGQISGELFF.

The CDR3 region has the DNA TGTGCCAGCAGCCAAGAACGTTGGGCTAGCGGGATAGGGCAAGAGACCCAGTACTTC. Encoded protein: CASSQERWASGIGQETQYF. The chain carries TRBV4-2 and TRBJ2-5, with 9 nucleotides matching TRBD2. V shed 0 bases, J shed 2 bases, and the junction held 13 bases outside the gene matches. The CDR3 totals 19 residues. The germline CDR1 and CDR2 sequences are LGHNA and YNFKEQ.

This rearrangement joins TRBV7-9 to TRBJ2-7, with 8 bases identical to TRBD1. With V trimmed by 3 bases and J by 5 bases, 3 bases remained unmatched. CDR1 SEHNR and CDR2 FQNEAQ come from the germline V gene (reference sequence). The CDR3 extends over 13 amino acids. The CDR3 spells CASSFQGANEQYF. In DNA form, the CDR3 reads TGTGCCAGCAGCTTTCAGGGGGCGAACGAGCAGTACTTC.

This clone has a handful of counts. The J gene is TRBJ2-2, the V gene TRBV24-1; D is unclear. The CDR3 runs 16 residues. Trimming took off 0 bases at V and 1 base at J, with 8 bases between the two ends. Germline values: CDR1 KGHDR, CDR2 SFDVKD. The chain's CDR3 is CATSDLPPENTGELFF. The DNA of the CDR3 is TGTGCCACCAGTGATTTGCCCCCAGAGAACACCGGGGAGCTGTTTTTT.

In DNA form, the CDR3 reads TGTGCCTGGGTGGACAGGGGGCATTTCCAAGAGACCCAGTACTTC. Translating gives CAWVDRGHFQETQYF. This chain joins TRBV30 and TRBJ2-5; 11 bases are a match to TRBD1. V trimming: 5 bases; J trimming: 1 base; junction bases outside the gene matches: 6. This CDR3 contains 15 residues. Germline V lookup: CDR1 GTSNPN, CDR2 SVGIG (reference sequence).

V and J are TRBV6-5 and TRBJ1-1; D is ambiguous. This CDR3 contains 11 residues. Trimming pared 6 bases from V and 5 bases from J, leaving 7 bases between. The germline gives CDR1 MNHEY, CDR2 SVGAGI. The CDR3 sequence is CASRRETEAFF. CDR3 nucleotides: TGTGCCAGCAGGCGGGAGACTGAAGCTTTCTTT.

The CDR3 nucleotides read TGTGCCAGGGACAGGGGAAACACTGAAGCTTTCTTT. Residues: CARDRGNTEAFF. This rearrangement joins TRBV2 to TRBJ1-1, with 9 bases aligning to TRBD1. Germline values: CDR1 SNHLY, CDR2 FYNNEI. This CDR3 spans 12 amino acids. Germline trimming cut 9 bases from V and 2 bases from J; bases unmatched to any gene: 1.